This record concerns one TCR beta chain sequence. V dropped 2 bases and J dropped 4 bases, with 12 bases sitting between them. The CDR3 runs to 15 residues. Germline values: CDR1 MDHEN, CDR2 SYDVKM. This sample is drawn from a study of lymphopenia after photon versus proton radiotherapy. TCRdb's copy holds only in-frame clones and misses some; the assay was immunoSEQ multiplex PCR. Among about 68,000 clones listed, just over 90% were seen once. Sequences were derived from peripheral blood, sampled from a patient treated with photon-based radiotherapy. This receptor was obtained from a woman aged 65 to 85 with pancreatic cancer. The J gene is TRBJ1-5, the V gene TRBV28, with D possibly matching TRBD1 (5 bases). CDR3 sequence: CASSLMGGGNQPQHF. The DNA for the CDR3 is TGTGCCAGCAGTTTAATGGGGGGAGGAAATCAGCCCCAGCATTTT.